Each of the 27 T cell receptor beta chains below was sequenced from the same sample in a study of spatial heterogeneity in lung cancer. Study-level points and caveats: How many expanded intratumoral alpha and beta TCRs were present tracked the tumor mutation count, which was a count of nonsynonymous mutations.

The antigens these receptors bind are not known. Stated time point: sample taken at primary tumor resection. TCRdb used MiXCR to reprocess the 5' RACE reads, holding one entry per CDR3 protein. The repertoire holds approximately 5,100 distinct CDR3 sequences, approximately 6.6% seen once, with roughly 19% in the top ten. Specimen: lung tumor tissue, collected at surgery. The receptors here all came from a male donor with early-stage non-small cell lung cancer.

By share of the sample, this clonotype is medium-sized. The chain uses TRBV28 and TRBJ1-1, with TRBD1 identical over 7 bases. Trimming took 5 bases from V and 2 from J; bases not matched to a gene: 5. This CDR3 region has 14 residues. Germline V gives CDR1 MDHEN, CDR2 SYDVKM. The CDR3 coding sequence is TGTGCCAGCAGTGTGACAGGGACCAACACTGAAGCTTTCTTT. Residues: CASSVTGTNTEAFF.

Ten or more counts support this clonotype. This chain connects TRBV7-8 to TRBJ2-7, with 8 bases fitting TRBD1. The CDR3 sequence is 15 residues long. Germline CDR1 is SGHVS and CDR2 is FQNEAQ. The V and J ends lost 5 bases and 2 bases, in that order; junction bases with no gene match: 8. The CDR3 region is CASSKGQGLPYEQYF. The CDR3 DNA is TGTGCCAGCAGCAAAGGACAGGGTCTCCCCTACGAGCAGTACTTC.

By proportion, this clonotype is medium-sized. The chain employs TRBV27 and TRBJ1-5, with TRBD1 matching over 8 bases. CDR1 and CDR2 (germline): MNHEY, SMNVEV (reference sequence). There are 14 residues in the CDR3. V lost 8 bases and J lost 1; bases outside the gene matches: 4. The CDR3 here is CASGRDRSNQPQHF. CDR3 DNA: TGTGCCAGCGGCCGGGACAGGAGCAATCAGCCCCAGCATTTT.

This clonotype was seen at least ten times. The chain employs TRBV12-3 or TRBV12-4 and TRBJ2-1; 12 bases fit TRBD2. The junction had 3 bases not matched to a gene; V was cut back by 6 bases and J by 3 bases. The CDR3 sequence is 15 residues long. The CDR3 region has the DNA TGTGCCAGCAGCCCGACTAGCGGGGGCTACAATGAGCAGTTCTTC. Its protein is CASSPTSGGYNEQFF.

There are many counts of this clonotype. V is TRBV29-1 and J is TRBJ1-2; perhaps TRBD1 as D (5 bases). The germline V gene encodes CDR1 SQVTM and CDR2 ANQGSEA. The ends were cut back, 3 bases at V and 8 bases at J, with 16 bases in the middle. This CDR3 has 13 amino acids. The CDR3 region is CSVEPGTRGGYTF. For the CDR3, the DNA is TGCAGCGTTGAGCCCGGTACCCGGGGGGGCTACACCTTC.

This clonotype was counted many times. The gene calls are TRBV7-2 and TRBJ2-3; 10 nucleotides match TRBD2. The CDR3 loop spans 16 amino acids. Germline V gene sequence: CDR1 SGHTA, CDR2 FQGNSA. J was trimmed by 8 bases and V by 4 bases; bases with no gene match: 12. The CDR3 DNA reads TGTGCCAGCAGCTCCTTAGCGGGAGGCCTCCCGGGTACGCAGTATTTT. It is translated as CASSSLAGGLPGTQYF. Full variable domain (missing parts from reference TRBV7-2 and TRBJ2-3): GAGVSQSPSNKVTEKGKDVELRCDPISGHTALYWYRQSLGQGLEFLIYFQGNSAPDKSGLPSDRFSAERTGGSVSTLTIQRTQQEDSAVYLCASSSLAGGLPGTQYFGPGTRLTVL.

By sample share, this clonotype is medium-sized. J is TRBJ2-5 and V is TRBV6-5, with a weak D call TRBD1 (6 bases). V was shortened by 2 bases and J by 3 bases, with 22 bases between the two germline ends. This CDR3 has 18 residues. Germline assignment: CDR1 MNHEY and CDR2 SVGAGI. CDR3 coding DNA: TGTGCCAGCAGTTACCAAAGGCCGGACAGAGCTTTCAAAGAGACCCAGTACTTC. Amino acids: CASSYQRPDRAFKETQYF.

This clonotype was detected only a few times. CDR3 amino acids: CASSQERGIDAGELFF. The CDR3 nucleotides are TGCGCCAGCAGCCAAGAGCGCGGGATTGATGCCGGGGAGCTGTTTTTT. The chain joins TRBV4-3 to TRBJ2-2, with a possible D match to TRBD2 (6 bases). The CDR3 has 16 amino acids. With 0 bases removed from V and 6 bases from J, the gap between germline ends came to 14 bases. The germline V gene encodes CDR1 LGHNA and CDR2 YSLEER.

By proportion, this clonotype is medium-sized. V and J are TRBV5-5 and TRBJ1-1, with 7 bases aligning to TRBD1. Germline V gives CDR1 SGHKS, CDR2 YYEKEE (reference sequence). This CDR3 spans 14 amino acids. Unmatched junction bases numbered 4, after V lost 0 bases and J lost 5 bases. This chain's CDR3 is CASSLEGARTEAFF. CDR3 bases: TGTGCCAGCAGCTTGGAGGGGGCGCGGACTGAAGCTTTCTTT.

The chain recombines TRBV7-2 with TRBJ2-1; 8 positions match TRBD2. The germline CDR1 and CDR2 sequences are SGHTA and FQGNSA. V lost 7 bases and J lost 4; bases outside the gene matches: 9. This CDR3 is 15 amino acids long. CDR3 in amino acids: CASTSPGGGYNEQFF. Written as DNA, the CDR3 is TGTGCCAGCACCAGCCCGGGAGGGGGGTACAATGAGCAGTTCTTC.

In its sample, this clonotype ranks as medium-sized (0.01 to 0.1%). This chain joins TRBV4-1 and TRBJ2-7; TRBD1 matches at 10 bases. J lost 3 bases, V lost 1 base, and 3 bases had no gene match. Germline assignment: CDR1 MGHRA and CDR2 YSYEKL. This CDR3 has 15 amino acids. The CDR3 coding sequence is TGCGCCAGCAGCCAAGGTTGGACAGGGGGCTACGAGCAGTACTTC. Protein: CASSQGWTGGYEQYF.

This clonotype is classed as medium-sized (0.01 to 0.1%). The rearrangement links TRBV5-4 to TRBJ2-2; perhaps TRBD2 as D (6 bases). V was trimmed by 4 bases and J by 2 bases, leaving 15 bases between them. This CDR3 is 16 amino acids long. Germline V gives CDR1 SGHNT, CDR2 YYREEE (reference sequence). The CDR3 bases are TGTGCCAGCAGCCCCAGACTAGGAATAAACACCGGGGAGCTGTTTTTT. Amino acids: CASSPRLGINTGELFF.

This clonotype has a handful of counts. The V call is TRBV5-1, the J call TRBJ1-1; weak D call: TRBD1 (5 bases). In germline, CDR1 is SGHRS, CDR2 YFSETQ. Deletions cut 4 bases from V and 4 bases from J, with 14 bases between. This CDR3 has 14 residues. CDR3 coding DNA: TGCGCCAGCAGCCCGGGGGACCTGGGCACTGAAGCTTTCTTT. Translating gives CASSPGDLGTEAFF.

This clonotype was seen repeatedly, ten times or more. The gene calls are TRBV20-1 and TRBJ2-4; 14 bases are a match to TRBD2. The CDR3 sequence is 15 residues long. Germline V gene lookup returns CDR1 DFQATT and CDR2 SNEGSKA (reference sequence). V lost 6 bases and J lost 2; bases outside the gene matches: 3. The CDR3 nucleotides are TGCAGTGCGGGACTAGCGGGAGTAACCAAAAACATTCAGTACTTC. This gives the protein CSAGLAGVTKNIQYF.

This clonotype was seen at least ten times. The V and J genes are TRBV9 and TRBJ2-6; weak D call: TRBD2 (6 bases). Germline V gives CDR1 SGDLS, CDR2 YYNGEE. The CDR3 is 17 amino acids. V was clipped by 6 bases and J by 0 bases, with 16 bases between them. CDR3 DNA: TGTGCCAGCACCTTGGACCCGGGACTCTCTGGGGCCAACGTCCTGACTTTC. Translating gives CASTLDPGLSGANVLTF.

In its sample, this clonotype is medium-sized (0.01 to 0.1%). The chain uses TRBV7-9 and TRBJ2-1; 10 bases line up with TRBD1. Germline CDR1 reads SEHNR; CDR2 reads FQNEAQ (reference sequence). With 5 bases clipped from V and 8 bases from J, the junction kept 6 bases outside the gene matches. The CDR3 contains 14 residues. CDR3 DNA sequence: TGTGCCAGCAGCCCACGGACAGGGGGGTATGAGCAGTTCTTC. This gives the protein CASSPRTGGYEQFF. Complete variable domain (other parts from reference TRBV7-9 and TRBJ2-1): DTGVSQNPRHKITKRGQNVTFRCDPISEHNRLYWYRQTLGQGPEFLTYFQNEAQLEKSRLLSDRFSAERPKGSFSTLEIQRTEQGDSAMYLCASSPRTGGYEQFFGPGTRLTVL.

The rearrangement links TRBV5-1 to TRBJ2-7; D remains unclear. Trimming took off 4 bases at V and 4 bases at J, with 12 bases between the two ends. The CDR3 loop spans 13 amino acids. Germline loops: CDR1 SGHRS, CDR2 YFSETQ. The chain's CDR3 is CASSTDMRYEQYF. The CDR3 coding sequence is TGCGCCAGCAGCACCGACATGAGATACGAGCAGTACTTC.

The chain links TRBV5-1 to TRBJ2-3, with 9 bases identical to TRBD2. With V trimmed by 4 bases and J by 0 bases, 9 bases remained unmatched. The CDR3 totals 17 residues. Germline assignment: CDR1 SGHRS and CDR2 YFSETQ. CDR3: CASSPELAGYSTDTQYF. The DNA of the CDR3 is TGCGCCAGCAGCCCAGAACTAGCGGGCTATAGCACAGATACGCAGTATTTT.

This clonotype was counted many times. This chain joins TRBV20-1 and TRBJ2-2, with D tentatively TRBD1 or TRBD2 (5 bases each). V lost 0 bases and J lost 3, with 11 bases in between. The CDR3 runs to 15 residues. Per germline, CDR1 DFQATT and CDR2 SNEGSKA (reference sequence). CDR3 DNA: TGCAGTGCTAGAGAGACGGGGCGTGACACCGGGGAGCTGTTTTTT. It codes for CSARETGRDTGELFF.

This clonotype was seen at least ten times. The J gene is TRBJ2-1, the V gene TRBV19, with 10 nucleotides matching TRBD2. V shed 6 bases and J 4 bases; nucleotides not matched to a gene: 6. CDR3 size: 15 residues. Germline CDR1 LNHDA, CDR2 SQIVND (reference sequence). The CDR3 region is CASSLTSGVYNEQFF. Written as DNA, the CDR3 is TGTGCCAGTAGCCTAACTAGCGGGGTTTACAATGAGCAGTTCTTC.

The chain employs TRBV6-5 and TRBJ1-5; D gene uncertain. Between the trimmed V and J ends, which lost 2 bases and 5 bases, there was a span of 7 bases. CDR1 is MNHEY and CDR2 is SVGAGI in the germline V gene. The CDR3 is made up of 13 amino acids. CDR3 DNA: TGTGCCAGCAGTTACCTGGGAGATCAGCCCCAGCATTTT. It encodes CASSYLGDQPQHF.

The table lists this clonotype with many counts. V usage is TRBV2 and J usage is TRBJ2-1, with 13 nucleotides matching TRBD2. Germline V gene data show CDR1 as SNHLY and CDR2 as FYNNEI. V lost 5 bases, J lost 12 bases, and 10 bases stayed unmatched. The CDR3 is made up of 15 amino acids. CDR3 sequence: CASSPGLAGAQGQFF. DNA for the CDR3: TGTGCCAGCAGTCCCGGACTAGCGGGGGCTCAGGGGCAGTTCTTC.

This clonotype was seen repeatedly, ten times or more. The chain combines TRBV20-1 with TRBJ1-6, with 9 bases aligning to TRBD1. This CDR3 has 15 amino acids. Trimming cost V 0 bases and J 9 bases; bases outside gene matches: 6. Germline V gives CDR1 DFQATT, CDR2 SNEGSKA (reference sequence). The chain's CDR3 is CSARDTGGMGSPLHF. CDR3 coding DNA: TGCAGTGCTAGAGACACAGGGGGCATGGGTTCACCCCTCCACTTT.

The chain employs TRBV7-3 and TRBJ2-2; TRBD2 matches at 12 bases. V gave up 6 bases and J gave up 4 bases; unmatched junction bases: 0. The CDR3 runs 14 residues. Germline CDR1 reads SGHTA; CDR2 reads FQGTGA. The CDR3 protein is CASRLAGGTGELFF. CDR3 coding DNA: TGTGCCAGCAGACTAGCGGGAGGCACCGGGGAGCTGTTTTTT.

At least ten counts were recorded for this clonotype. The genes are TRBV24-1 and TRBJ2-1, with TRBD2 matching 10 bases. CDR3 length: 16 residues. J was trimmed by 8 bases and V by 0 bases; bases with no gene match: 6. Germline V gene sequence: CDR1 KGHDR, CDR2 SFDVKD. For the CDR3, the DNA is TGTGCCACCAGTGATTTGAACCTAGCGGGAGTGGATGAGCAGTTCTTC. Protein product: CATSDLNLAGVDEQFF.

This clonotype appeared many times. The chain joins TRBV20-1 to TRBJ2-1, with TRBD2 matching over 12 bases. The CDR3 contains 15 residues. Germline-derived CDR1 and CDR2 are DFQATT and SNEGSKA (reference sequence). V shed 1 base and J 3 bases; nucleotides not matched to a gene: 1. This chain's CDR3 is CSARGLAGVYNEQFF. CDR3 coding DNA: TGCAGTGCTAGAGGACTAGCGGGAGTCTACAATGAGCAGTTCTTC.

This clonotype was seen more than once but under ten times. The rearrangement uses TRBV30 and TRBJ2-7; D is undetermined. The germline gives CDR1 GTSNPN, CDR2 SVGIG (reference sequence). CDR3 size: 13 residues. Trimming took off 3 bases at V and 3 bases at J, with 12 bases between the two ends. In nucleotides, the CDR3 is TGTGCCTGGAGGGCAGCAGGTCTCTACGAGCAGTACTTC. It translates to CAWRAAGLYEQYF.